Below, 15 T cell receptor beta chains from the same sample are listed, as sequenced in a study of cytomegalovirus exposure and HLA in healthy donors. The PCR had 60 Vbeta and 13 Jbeta primers. The method was immunoSEQ multiplex PCR; TCRdb's version includes in-frame clones alone and lacks a portion of them. The profile shows 90,000 to 130,000 clones, roughly 80% of them singletons. The specimen was PBMCs. The source of these receptors is a man aged 25 to 40 in good health and CMV-seropositive.

A single count supports this clone. The chain is built from TRBV27 and TRBJ1-5, with D unresolved. Germline-derived CDR1 and CDR2 are MNHEY and SMNVEV (reference sequence). The CDR3 is made up of 12 amino acids. The ends were cut back, 5 bases at V and 5 bases at J, with 7 bases in the middle. CDR3 sequence reads: CASSALDQPQHF. The CDR3 DNA is TGTGCCAGCAGTGCCCTAGATCAGCCCCAGCATTTT.

This chain uses TRBV5-8 with TRBJ2-1; the match to TRBD2 covers 12 bases. The CDR3 has 16 amino acids. Trimming removed 4 bases from V and 3 bases from J; junction bases left unmatched: 5. The germline CDR1 and CDR2 sequences are SGHTS and YDEGEE. This chain's CDR3 is CASSRGTSGLYNEQFF. CDR3 DNA: TGTGCCAGCAGCCGTGGGACTAGCGGGCTCTACAATGAGCAGTTCTTC.

V usage is TRBV7-2 and J usage is TRBJ1-6; D may be TRBD1 (5 bases). The length of the CDR3 is 17 residues. Germline CDR1 is SGHTA and CDR2 is FQGNSA. V shed 2 bases and J shed 6 bases, with 17 bases lying between them. The CDR3 sequence is CASSLITGVDFNSPLHF. CDR3 DNA sequence: TGTGCCAGCAGCTTAATCACGGGGGTTGATTTTAATTCACCCCTCCACTTT.

The chain is built from TRBV27 and TRBJ2-1; 8 nucleotides agree with TRBD2. V lost 5 bases and J lost 7; bases outside the gene matches: 10. Germline CDR1 is MNHEY and CDR2 is SMNVEV (reference sequence). The CDR3 sequence is 15 residues long. CDR3 residues: CASSTLGLARNEQFF. The CDR3 nucleotides read TGTGCCAGCAGTACACTAGGACTAGCAAGGAATGAGCAGTTCTTC.

The chain joins TRBV5-1 to TRBJ2-5; 7 nucleotides agree with TRBD1. The J call may be in error: the DNA end matches TRBJ2-7 better. Per germline, CDR1 SGHRS and CDR2 YFSETQ. This CDR3 is 13 amino acids long. This chain's CDR3 is CASSRDSYYEQYF. The CDR3 nucleotides are TGCGCCAGCAGCAGGGACAGTTACTACGAGCAGTACTTC.

The chain has TRBV10-1 and TRBJ2-3, with TRBD2 matching over 7 bases. The germline V gene encodes CDR1 WNHNN and CDR2 SYGVQD (reference sequence). This CDR3 has 14 residues. Trimming removed 5 bases from V and 6 bases from J; junction bases left unmatched: 8. CDR3 residues: CASSLTSPGDTQYF. The DNA of the CDR3 is TGCGCCAGCAGTTTGACTAGCCCCGGGGATACGCAGTATTTT.

The V call is TRBV13, the J call TRBJ1-3, with D perhaps matching TRBD1 (5 bases). Per the germline V gene, CDR1 is PRHDT and CDR2 is FYEKMQ (reference sequence). The V end was cut by 2 bases, the J end by 10 bases, with 15 bases between. The CDR3 is 14 amino acids. CDR3 nucleotides: TGTGCCAGCAGCTTAACACAGGAGAGTAGGACCATATATTTT. Protein product: CASSLTQESRTIYF.

CDR3 coding DNA: TGTGCCAGCAGCCAGAAGGGCGGGATGGCTAATGAAAAACTGTTTTTT. This codes for CASSQKGGMANEKLFF. The genes are TRBV5-8 and TRBJ1-4; no firm D call. Germline CDR1 SGHTS, CDR2 YDEGEE. CDR3 length equals 16 residues. V was trimmed by 4 bases and J by 3 bases, leaving 16 bases between them.

The gene calls are TRBV6-1 and TRBJ1-2, with D possibly TRBD1 on 5 matching bases. In germline, CDR1 is MNHNS, CDR2 SASEGT. The V gene lost 6 bases and the J gene lost 7 bases, with 15 bases spanning the gap. The CDR3 runs to 13 residues. DNA of the CDR3: TGTGCCAGCAGGGGGGACTCTGACGGTGGCTACACCTTC. This translates into CASRGDSDGGYTF.

CDR3 region: CASSVAIDRGDTQYF. Written as DNA, the CDR3 is TGTGCCAGCAGCGTAGCAATTGACAGGGGGGATACGCAGTATTTT. The chain recombines TRBV9 with TRBJ2-3, with 9 bases fitting TRBD1. This CDR3 has 15 residues. Losses at the gene ends were 0 bases for V and 6 bases for J; bases not matched to a gene: 5. CDR1 and CDR2 (germline): SGDLS, YYNGEE. The full variable domain, its missing parts supplied by reference TRBV9 and TRBJ2-3, is DSGVTQTPKHLITATGQRVTLRCSPRSGDLSVYWYQQSLDQGLQFLIQYYNGEERAKGNILERFSAQQFPDLHSELNLSSLELGDSALYFCASSVAIDRGDTQYFGPGTRLTVL.

The V call is TRBV6-5, the J call TRBJ1-2, with 7 bases identical to TRBD1. The CDR3 totals 14 residues. Germline values: CDR1 MNHEY, CDR2 SVGAGI. J gave up 6 bases and V 5 bases, and 9 bases lay outside the gene matches. CDR3 residues: CASSELRQGDGYTF. DNA for the CDR3: TGTGCCAGCAGTGAGTTGAGACAGGGCGATGGCTACACCTTC.

This chain uses TRBV29-1 with TRBJ2-1; 7 nucleotides line up with TRBD2. CDR1 SQVTM and CDR2 ANQGSEA come from the germline V gene. The CDR3 has 16 amino acids. V lost 0 bases, J lost 7 bases, and 12 bases stayed unmatched. The CDR3 spells CSVEDLASGLGNEQFF. The CDR3 nucleotides read TGCAGCGTTGAAGATCTTGCTAGCGGCCTAGGTAATGAGCAGTTCTTC.

This clone was counted a few times. CDR3 in amino acids: CASSGTGGRETQYF. The CDR3 DNA follows: TGTGCCAGCAGTGGGACAGGGGGGAGGGAGACCCAGTACTTC. V and J are TRBV2 and TRBJ2-5, with TRBD1 matching 10 bases. V dropped 4 bases and J dropped 5; count of bases not matched to a gene: 4. The CDR3 is 14 residues long. The germline V gene encodes CDR1 SNHLY and CDR2 FYNNEI.

This clone was seen once. This rearrangement joins TRBV18 to TRBJ1-1; D is uncertain. V dropped 3 bases and J dropped 1 base, with 9 bases sitting between them. The V gene's germline CDR1 is KGHSH and CDR2 LQKENI. There are 14 residues in the CDR3. CDR3 nucleotides: TGTGCCAGCTCACCCGCCAGGTCGAACACTGAAGCTTTCTTT. Its translation: CASSPARSNTEAFF.

This chain joins TRBV5-4 and TRBJ2-2, with a possible D match to TRBD1 (5 bases). Trimming cost V 2 bases and J 4 bases, with 12 bases left between them. The germline V gene has CDR1 SGHNT and CDR2 YYREEE (reference sequence). This CDR3 region has 15 residues. CDR3 residues: CASSLRRQPTGELFF. Written as DNA, the CDR3 is TGTGCCAGCAGCTTAAGGAGACAGCCCACCGGGGAGCTGTTTTTT.